This T cell receptor beta chain was obtained from a study of blood T cells in healthy people across ages. The germline V gene has CDR1 SGHAT and CDR2 FQNNGV. Trimming took 3 bases from V and 5 from J, leaving 10 bases between them. This CDR3 has 13 residues. With a J-beta primer mix and a sample-barcoded 5' primer, a second PCR ran roughly 6 to 11 cycles. TCRdb re-called the 5' RACE reads through MiXCR, storing one row per CDR3 protein. The sample has over 950,000 distinct CDR3 sequences; roughly 51% are singletons. The receptor was derived from a woman in her sixties or seventies in good health. What was sequenced was blood. The chain combines TRBV11-2 with TRBJ2-5; no clear D. CDR3 amino acids: CASSFTNTETQYF. In DNA form, the CDR3 reads TGTGCCAGCAGCTTCACAAATACGGAGACCCAGTACTTC.